This T cell receptor beta chain derives from a study of response to subunit inactivated influenza vaccine. Findings and limits, study-wide: It was suggested by the authors that few new T cells are recruited by each seasonal influenza vaccination.

V was clipped by 1 base and J by 5 bases, with 17 bases between them. Germline CDR1 and CDR2: DFQATT and SNEGSKA (reference sequence). The CDR3 consists of 15 residues. TCRdb redid the calling of the RT-PCR reads with MiXCR, one entry per CDR3 protein. The sample shows under 550,000 distinct CDR3 sequences, approximately 6.9% of them seen only once. At least ten counts were recorded for this clonotype. As yet, its antigen is unknown. The source of this sequence is a man between 50 and 69 years old who received an inactivated influenza vaccine. Sequencing used PBMCs from blood, obtained about 24 months after vaccination. V is TRBV20-1 and J is TRBJ2-5; D might be TRBD2 (6 bases). CDR3 DNA: TGCAGTGCTAGAGTTGGACCCCCGGGGAGGGAGACCCAGTACTTC. This encodes CSARVGPPGRETQYF.